This TCR beta chain is from a study of CD4 T cells in relation to SARS-CoV-2 and coronaviruses. In the case of this clone: The antigen remains unidentified.

Trimming removed 9 bases at V and 7 bases at J, with 7 bases between. Germline V lookup: CDR1 MNHEY, CDR2 SVGAGI. This CDR3 contains 10 residues. Measured with immunoSEQ multiplex PCR; TCRdb has only the in-frame clones, and not every one. The profile shows around 37,000 clones, 70% to 90% of them singletons. Broader study findings: Compared with monoreactive clones, crossreactive clones showed significantly weaker SARS-CoV-2 expansion.

V and J are TRBV6-5 and TRBJ1-5; D is undetermined. This clonotype was sampled from an adult with COVID-19. Sample: memory CD4+ T cells from PBMCs. The CDR3 sequence: CAREKQPQHF. The CDR3 DNA sequence: TGTGCCAGGGAAAAACAGCCCCAGCATTTT.